A single sample gave rise to the 30 T cell receptor beta chains below, sequenced in a study of cytomegalovirus exposure and HLA in healthy donors. 60 Vbeta and 13 Jbeta primers were used in PCR. The assay was immunoSEQ multiplex PCR, and TCRdb's table has in-frame clones only and misses some. The sample has about 190,000 clones, roughly 79% seen once. Sequencing was performed on PBMCs. These receptor sequences come from a woman under 30 in good health and CMV-seronegative.

Only one count was recorded for this clone. The chain recombines TRBV5-1 with TRBJ2-2; possible D gene TRBD1, 6 bases. Trimming took 4 bases from V and 4 from J, leaving 17 bases between them. Per the germline V gene, CDR1 is SGHRS and CDR2 is YFSETQ. This CDR3 is 16 amino acids long. CDR3 residues: CASSVPGQIATGELFF. The CDR3 DNA sequence: TGCGCCAGCAGCGTGCCCGGACAGATAGCCACCGGGGAGCTGTTTTTT.

V and J are TRBV7-2 and TRBJ2-5; possible D gene TRBD1, 6 bases. The CDR3 consists of 16 residues. The germline V gene encodes CDR1 SGHTA and CDR2 FQGNSA. Trimming took off 5 bases at V and 4 bases at J, with 20 bases between the two ends. Here the CDR3 DNA reads TGTGCCAGCAGCCCAGGGGAGAGGAGTAACACAGAGACCCAGTACTTC. Amino acids: CASSPGERSNTETQYF.

The chain has TRBV27 and TRBJ1-2; TRBD1 matches 8 bases. The CDR3 is 15 amino acids. Trimming removed 3 bases from V and 0 bases from J; junction bases left unmatched: 3. Germline CDR1 reads MNHEY; CDR2 reads SMNVEV (reference sequence). The CDR3, as DNA: TGTGCCAGCAGTTTCGGACAGGGTGCTAACTATGGCTACACCTTC. Its translation is CASSFGQGANYGYTF.

The chain combines TRBV15 with TRBJ2-2, with a possible D match to TRBD2 (5 bases). CDR1 and CDR2 (germline): LNHNV, YYDKDF (reference sequence). The germline V and J ends were trimmed by 3 bases and 4 bases, with 12 bases remaining between them. The CDR3 is 15 residues long. The CDR3 reads CATSSIDAGTGELFF. The CDR3 DNA reads as TGTGCCACCAGCAGCATCGACGCGGGCACCGGGGAGCTGTTTTTT.

The V call is TRBV27, the J call TRBJ2-2, with D uncertain. The CDR3 consists of 15 residues. Germline V lookup: CDR1 MNHEY, CDR2 SMNVEV (reference sequence). V lost 6 bases and J lost 4, with 15 bases in between. The CDR3 DNA reads as TGTGCCAGCAGAGCCTTAACAGATCTCACCGGGGAGCTGTTTTTT. It translates to CASRALTDLTGELFF.

Only a few counts were recorded for this clone. The V gene is TRBV27, the J gene TRBJ2-1, with D perhaps TRBD1 (6 bases). Germline CDR1 and CDR2: MNHEY and SMNVEV (reference sequence). Trimming removed 5 bases from V and 8 bases from J, with 19 bases in between. This CDR3 is built from 15 residues. The CDR3 DNA is TGTGCCAGCAGTAGGGGGAAAGGTGGCGTGGATGAGCAGTTCTTC. It is translated as CASSRGKGGVDEQFF.

The gene calls are TRBV6-5 and TRBJ1-2; D is possibly TRBD1 (6 bases). The CDR3 has 14 amino acids. Germline V gives CDR1 MNHEY, CDR2 SVGAGI. Trimming pared 6 bases from V and 8 bases from J, leaving 19 bases between. CDR3 sequence: CASRTGGASGGYTF. CDR3 DNA: TGTGCCAGCAGGACCGGGGGGGCCTCGGGGGGCTACACCTTC.

The V gene is TRBV18, the J gene TRBJ1-3, with a possible D match to TRBD1 (6 bases). The ends were cut back, 1 base at V and 4 bases at J, with 11 bases in the middle. The CDR3 length is 15 residues. Germline CDR1 reads KGHSH; CDR2 reads LQKENI. CDR3 nucleotide sequence: TGTGCCAGCTCACCACGGTGGGGGCGAGGAAACACCATATATTTT. Its translation is CASSPRWGRGNTIYF.

The V call is TRBV5-8, the J call TRBJ1-2, with D possibly matching TRBD1 (6 bases). Trimming stripped 1 base from V and 5 bases from J, with 9 bases between. Germline CDR1 SGHTS, CDR2 YDEGEE. The CDR3 runs 13 residues. DNA of the CDR3: TGTGCCAGCAGCTTGATACAGGGTTATGGCTACACCTTC. Residues: CASSLIQGYGYTF.

The chain employs TRBV15 and TRBJ2-6; 9 bases match TRBD1. The germline V gene encodes CDR1 LNHNV and CDR2 YYDKDF (reference sequence). The junction had 1 base not matched to a gene; V was cut back by 3 bases and J by 1 base. The CDR3 totals 16 residues. The CDR3 DNA follows: TGTGCCACCAGCAGGACAGGGGGGTCTGGGGCCAACGTCCTGACTTTC. Protein sequence: CATSRTGGSGANVLTF.

The rearrangement joins TRBV28 to TRBJ2-4; TRBD2 matches 8 bases. The trim removed 3 bases at V and 5 bases at J, leaving 6 bases unmatched. The germline V gene encodes CDR1 MDHEN and CDR2 SYDVKM. The CDR3 is 15 amino acids. In DNA form, the CDR3 reads TGTGCCAGCAGTTTTTTGCGGGAGGACCAAAACATTCAGTACTTC. Amino acids: CASSFLREDQNIQYF.

This clone was detected only once. V and J are TRBV19 and TRBJ1-4; tentatively, D is TRBD1 (6 bases). The CDR3 runs 16 residues. Trimming removed 4 bases from V and 3 bases from J, with 15 bases in between. The germline V gene has CDR1 LNHDA and CDR2 SQIVND (reference sequence). CDR3 region: CASSTNRAVANEKLFF. The CDR3 DNA reads as TGTGCCAGTAGTACGAACAGGGCGGTGGCTAATGAAAAACTGTTTTTT. Looking up the rest from reference TRBV19 and TRBJ1-4 gives the full variable domain: DGGITQSPKYLFRKEGQNVTLSCEQNLNHDAMYWYRQDPGQGLRLIYYSQIVNDFQKGDIAEGYSVSREKKESFPLTVTSAQKNPTAFYLCASSTNRAVANEKLFFGSGTQLSVL.

Notes on this clone: Compared with germline, one end of the junction differs, possibly owing to a read error. The chain is built from TRBV7-9 and TRBJ1-1; unclear D gene. The CDR3 covers 13 residues. Germline values: CDR1 SEHNR, CDR2 FQNEAQ (reference sequence). This CDR3 reads CSSSSLLNTEAFF. CDR3 DNA sequence: TGTTCCAGCAGCTCTTTATTAAACACTGAAGCTTTCTTT.

This rearrangement joins TRBV28 to TRBJ2-5; maybe TRBD2 (6 bases). Germline V gene sequence: CDR1 MDHEN, CDR2 SYDVKM. V shed 6 bases and J shed 3 bases, with 11 bases lying between them. The CDR3 is 13 residues long. Here the CDR3 reads CASSRDSEETQYF. The CDR3 DNA is TGTGCCAGCAGCAGGGACTCGGAAGAGACCCAGTACTTC.

CDR3 loop: CASSEVGGAGNQPQHF. Here the CDR3 DNA reads TGTGCCAGCAGTGAAGTTGGGGGGGCTGGCAATCAGCCCCAGCATTTT. The V gene is TRBV6-1, the J gene TRBJ1-5, with a possible D match to TRBD1 (6 bases). Trimming cost V 1 base and J 2 bases, with 12 bases left between them. CDR3 size: 16 residues. Germline CDR1 MNHNS, CDR2 SASEGT.

This clone was seen only once. The chain combines TRBV10-3 with TRBJ2-1; 11 bases align to TRBD1. Germline loops: CDR1 ENHRY, CDR2 SYGVKD. This CDR3 is built from 14 residues. V lost 10 bases and J lost 6; bases outside the gene matches: 8. CDR3 residues: CATTRTGGFNEQFF. In DNA form, the CDR3 reads TGTGCCACCACCCGGACAGGGGGCTTCAATGAGCAGTTCTTC.

The J gene is TRBJ1-5, the V gene TRBV28; 10 bases match TRBD1. The CDR3 is made up of 16 amino acids. Trimming took 5 bases from V and 0 from J; bases not matched to a gene: 4. CDR1 and CDR2 from the germline V gene are MDHEN and SYDVKM. CDR3 sequence (DNA): TGTGCCAGCAGTGGTAGGGACAGGGGTAGCAATCAGCCCCAGCATTTT. Protein: CASSGRDRGSNQPQHF.

V and J are TRBV6-5 and TRBJ1-1; D is possibly TRBD1 (6 bases). CDR1 is MNHEY, CDR2 SVGAGI, per germline. This CDR3 spans 15 amino acids. Trimming cost V 6 bases and J 4 bases, with 18 bases left between them. CDR3 coding DNA: TGTGCCAGCAGCCAGGATGCCGGGACACCCACTGAAGCTTTCTTT. It codes for CASSQDAGTPTEAFF.

V is TRBV19 and J is TRBJ1-4, with D possibly TRBD1 on 5 matching bases. The CDR3 sequence is 18 residues long. Trimming removed 3 bases from V and 10 bases from J, with 27 bases in between. Germline V CDR1 and CDR2: LNHDA, SQIVND (reference sequence). CDR3 nucleotides: TGTGCCAGTAGTATTGGTTCCCAACAGGACCCTCAGGGCGGAAAACTGTTTTTT. This encodes CASSIGSQQDPQGGKLFF.

This clone was observed once. This chain connects TRBV28 to TRBJ2-7, with D perhaps matching TRBD2 (6 bases). Germline CDR1 and CDR2: MDHEN and SYDVKM. V was pared by 7 bases and J by 9 bases, with 13 bases between. There are 11 residues in the CDR3. The CDR3: CASTSEGTQYF. The CDR3 bases are TGTGCCAGCACTTCGGAGGGGACGCAGTACTTC.

The genes are TRBV6-4 and TRBJ2-3, with TRBD1 as a possible D gene (6 bases). From germline, CDR1 is MRHNA and CDR2 SNTAGT. The germline V and J ends were trimmed by 0 bases and 5 bases, with 9 bases remaining between them. The length of the CDR3 is 14 residues. In DNA form, the CDR3 reads TGTGCCAGCAGTGACTCGACAGGCCAAGATACGCAGTATTTT. Its translation: CASSDSTGQDTQYF.

The V gene is TRBV5-6, the J gene TRBJ2-1; the match to TRBD2 covers 13 bases. Germline trimming cut 4 bases from V and 8 bases from J; bases unmatched to any gene: 6. This CDR3 spans 15 amino acids. Germline CDR1 is SGHDT and CDR2 is YYEEEE. The CDR3 DNA reads as TGTGCCAGCAGCCCGAGACTAGCGGGGGGAGATGAGCAGTTCTTC. Its protein product is CASSPRLAGGDEQFF.

This clone is a singleton in its sample. The chain carries TRBV15 and TRBJ1-1; 8 nucleotides match TRBD1. V was clipped by 3 bases and J by 0 bases; unmatched bases: 18. The length of the CDR3 is 20 residues. Per the germline V gene, CDR1 is LNHNV and CDR2 is YYDKDF (reference sequence). The CDR3 reads CATSSSDSRGQGGMNTEAFF. The CDR3 DNA reads as TGTGCCACCAGCAGTAGTGATTCAAGAGGACAGGGTGGGATGAACACTGAAGCTTTCTTT.

J is TRBJ2-3 and V is TRBV2, with 7 bases fitting TRBD1. CDR1 and CDR2 from the germline V gene are SNHLY and FYNNEI. The CDR3 runs 13 residues. V trimming: 10 bases; J trimming: 0 bases; junction bases outside the gene matches: 4. The CDR3 protein is CATNRGSTDTQYF. CDR3 DNA sequence: TGTGCCACAAACAGGGGAAGCACAGATACGCAGTATTTT.

V gene TRBV4-1 combines with J gene TRBJ2-1, with 7 bases lining up with TRBD2. Germline-derived CDR1 and CDR2 are MGHRA and YSYEKL. The junction had 11 bases not matched to a gene; V was cut back by 4 bases and J by 5 bases. CDR3 length: 16 amino acids. This CDR3 reads CASSLGGGAANNEQFF. The CDR3 bases are TGCGCCAGCAGCCTGGGGGGGGGAGCGGCTAACAATGAGCAGTTCTTC.

V usage is TRBV4-1 and J usage is TRBJ1-5; D might be TRBD1 (5 bases). CDR1 is MGHRA and CDR2 is YSYEKL in the germline V gene. The CDR3 loop spans 15 amino acids. V gave up 0 bases and J gave up 1 base, with 7 bases separating them. CDR3 coding DNA: TGCGCCAGCAGCCAAGAAGGGGTCAGCAATCAGCCCCAGCATTTT. Translated, it gives CASSQEGVSNQPQHF.

The gene calls are TRBV4-1 and TRBJ1-5; the match to TRBD1 covers 7 bases. Losses at the gene ends were 0 bases for V and 2 bases for J; bases not matched to a gene: 7. The germline V gene has CDR1 MGHRA and CDR2 YSYEKL. This CDR3 has 17 amino acids. The CDR3 nucleotides read TGCGCCAGCAGCCAAGATCCAGGGGGACGTGGCAATCAGCCCCAGCATTTT. Encoded protein: CASSQDPGGRGNQPQHF.

The rearrangement uses TRBV6-5 and TRBJ1-6; 7 nucleotides line up with TRBD1. The CDR3 is 15 amino acids. Germline V gene lookup returns CDR1 MNHEY and CDR2 SVGAGI. Unmatched junction bases numbered 3, after V lost 0 bases and J lost 7 bases. The CDR3 spells CASSYSDRMNSPLHF. Here the CDR3 DNA reads TGTGCCAGCAGTTACTCGGACAGGATGAATTCACCCCTCCACTTT.

The gene calls are TRBV4-2 and TRBJ2-3, with D perhaps matching TRBD2 (6 bases). Germline V CDR1 and CDR2: LGHNA, YNFKEQ. The CDR3 is 16 amino acids. Trimming cost V 2 bases and J 1 base, with 13 bases left between them. In nucleotides, the CDR3 is TGTGCCAGCAGCCAATATACGACTAGTGGCACAGATACGCAGTATTTT. Residues: CASSQYTTSGTDTQYF.

V is TRBV10-3 and J is TRBJ2-1; D may be TRBD2 (6 bases). The V gene's germline CDR1 is ENHRY and CDR2 SYGVKD. V gave up 5 bases and J gave up 6 bases, with 14 bases separating them. This CDR3 has 14 amino acids. The CDR3 is CAISWRTGGNEQFF. The DNA of the CDR3 is TGTGCCATCAGTTGGAGAACCGGGGGCAATGAGCAGTTCTTC.